This T cell receptor beta chain was found in a study of regulatory T cells in long-lasting Graves disease. Time point here: persistent/refractory GD, antithyroid drugs over 5 years with positive TRAb. Extracted PBMC RNA gave rise to the TCR library. Patients with Graves' disease were diagnosed by American Thyroid Association guidelines. The authors drew approximately 9 milliliters of peripheral blood into EDTA tubes. Both iRepertoire HTBI primers and Arm-PCR of CDR3 regions were used to build the TCR beta libraries. One entry per CDR3 protein, called by TCRdb with MiXCR from the multiplex PCR reads. Of 400,000 to 500,000 distinct CDR3 sequences listed, less than 25% are singletons. The sequence derives from a female donor with Graves disease. The material was peripheral blood mononuclear cells (PBMCs), obtained when the disease was refractory, from a patient treated with antithyroid drugs.

In nucleotides, the CDR3 is TGCAGTGCTAGACCCATTTTAGGAAGCAATCAGCCCCAGCATTTT. Amino acids: CSARPILGSNQPQHF. The chain is built from TRBV20-1 and TRBJ1-5, with D hard to call. V dropped 2 bases and J dropped 1 base, with 12 bases sitting between them. CDR1 and CDR2 from the germline V gene are DFQATT and SNEGSKA (reference sequence). The CDR3 spans 15 residues.